The subject of this entry is one TCR beta chain. This entry comes from a study of CXCR3-negative and CXCR3-positive naive CD8 T cells. About the study: The dataset comprises 110 million to 150 million TRB reads in total, with about 1.5 +/- 0.3 million reads per library.

Preparation of TRB cDNA libraries relied on 5' RACE carrying UMI labels. TCRdb re-called the 5' RACE reads and gives one entry per CDR3 protein, without DNA. The sample's table shows 40,000 to 50,000 distinct CDR3 sequences. At around 300,000 cells each, triplicate sorts were carried out for each CD8+ T cell subset. The naive CD8+ gate required CD45RO-CCR7+CD27+CD95- phenotype. The CDR3 length is 16 residues. The sequence was obtained from a human donor in good health. Some clones in this sample may be carry-over from other donors' samples. This sequence joins TRBV12-3 or TRBV12-4 and TRBJ2-2; without DNA, the TCRdb call of TRBD1 cannot be checked. The sample consisted of naive CXCR3- CD8+ T cells from blood. Documented subset: CD45RO-CCR7+CD27+CD95- naive CD8+ T cells lacking CXCR3 (TNR3-). CDR3 in amino acids: CASSFGTELTTGELFF.